The next 11 T cell receptor beta chains were all read from a single sample in a study of regulatory T cells in long-lasting Graves disease. Relying on iRepertoire HTBI primers and Arm-PCR of CDR3 regions, the team built TCR beta libraries. TCRdb ran MiXCR on the multiplex PCR reads and lists one entry per CDR3 protein. The sample includes about 500,000 distinct CDR3 sequences, approximately 12% of them seen just once. Time point specified: newly diagnosed GD, antithyroid drugs for less than 3 months. PBMC-derived RNA was used for the TCR library. The same sample was also used in a study of T cells in Graves' hyperthyroidism and ophthalmopathy.

This specimen consisted of peripheral blood mononuclear cells (PBMCs), obtained at new diagnosis, from a patient treated with antithyroid drugs. These receptors were obtained from a young woman with Graves disease.

This clonotype occurred many times. The V call is TRBV12-3 or TRBV12-4, the J call TRBJ1-6; possible D gene TRBD1, 5 bases. V was shortened by 5 bases and J by 7 bases, with 15 bases between the two germline ends. The CDR3 length is 15 residues. The CDR3 region is CASSVQVAPNSPLHF. CDR3 sequence (DNA): TGTGCCAGCAGTGTACAGGTTGCCCCCAATTCACCCCTCCACTTT.

The chain has TRBV7-9 and TRBJ2-3; D call uncertain. Trimming took off 3 bases at V and 2 bases at J, with 9 bases between the two ends. Germline CDR1 and CDR2: SEHNR and FQNEAQ (reference sequence). The length of the CDR3 is 14 residues. CDR3 nucleotide sequence: TGTGCCAGCAGCTTCCTGCGATACACAGATACGCAGTATTTT. It is translated as CASSFLRYTDTQYF.

This clonotype was seen repeatedly, ten times or more. This sequence joins TRBV19 and TRBJ1-4, with TRBD1 matching 8 bases. CDR1 is LNHDA and CDR2 is SQIVND in the germline V gene (reference sequence). V trimming: 5 bases; J trimming: 5 bases; junction bases outside the gene matches: 13. The CDR3 has 17 residues. CDR3 residues: CASSDRFQGALNEKLFF. In DNA form, the CDR3 reads TGTGCCAGTAGTGATCGATTCCAGGGGGCGCTGAATGAAAAACTGTTTTTT.

This clonotype was counted at least ten times. This sequence joins TRBV6-1 and TRBJ1-6; D may be TRBD1 (5 bases). V lost 2 bases, J lost 6 bases, and 11 bases lay in between. The CDR3 is 15 residues long. Per the germline V gene, CDR1 is MNHNS and CDR2 is SASEGT. The CDR3: CASSEIQGGNSPLHF. CDR3 in DNA: TGTGCCAGCAGTGAAATTCAGGGAGGTAATTCACCCCTCCACTTT.

J is TRBJ2-1 and V is TRBV19, with 9 positions matching TRBD2. Looked up from germline, CDR1 is LNHDA and CDR2 is SQIVND (reference sequence). The CDR3 runs 18 residues. V lost 0 bases to trimming and J lost 0 bases; unmatched junction nucleotides: 6. Here the CDR3 DNA reads TGTGCCAGTAGTATAGATGTACTAGCGGGCAGCTCCTACAATGAGCAGTTCTTC. Amino acid sequence: CASSIDVLAGSSYNEQFF. Full variable domain (outside the CDR3, taken from reference TRBV19 and TRBJ2-1): DGGITQSPKYLFRKEGQNVTLSCEQNLNHDAMYWYRQDPGQGLRLIYYSQIVNDFQKGDIAEGYSVSREKKESFPLTVTSAQKNPTAFYLCASSIDVLAGSSYNEQFFGPGTRLTVL.

CDR3 sequence (DNA): TGCGCCAGCAGCCAGTACACAGGGGGCGTTTCTGAAGCTTTCTTT. Translation: CASSQYTGGVSEAFF. The chain uses TRBV4-1 and TRBJ1-1; TRBD1 matches at 9 bases. There are 15 residues in the CDR3. Trimming took 3 bases from V and 6 from J; bases not matched to a gene: 8. Germline V lookup: CDR1 MGHRA, CDR2 YSYEKL.

The sample holds many counts of this clonotype. J is TRBJ1-2 and V is TRBV30, with no clear D. Germline loops: CDR1 GTSNPN, CDR2 SVGIG (reference sequence). V shed 0 bases and J shed 4 bases, with 6 bases lying between them. The CDR3 spans 12 residues. The CDR3 here is CAWSVTIYGYTF. The CDR3 bases are TGTGCCTGGAGTGTAACCATCTATGGCTACACCTTC.

This clonotype came up many times. This chain connects TRBV12-3 or TRBV12-4 to TRBJ1-2; TRBD1 agrees at 7 bases. Trimming took 6 bases from V and 5 from J; bases not matched to a gene: 12. The CDR3 is 15 residues long. CDR3: CASSLTGYGGYGYTF. Written as DNA, the CDR3 is TGTGCCAGCAGCCTGACAGGGTACGGCGGGTATGGCTACACCTTC.

This clonotype appeared many times. The J gene is TRBJ2-3, the V gene TRBV29-1; a possible D gene is TRBD2 (5 bases). The CDR3 is made up of 14 amino acids. V was cut by 7 bases and J by 2 bases, with 16 bases left in between. Germline CDR1 is SQVTM and CDR2 is ANQGSEA. Here the CDR3 DNA reads TGCAGCGCCCGAGGGTCGCAAACCACAGATACGCAGTATTTT. Translated: CSARGSQTTDTQYF.

This clonotype was counted ten times or more. The CDR3 DNA sequence: TGTGCCAGCAGGGCGGAGGGGCCCCAAGAGACCCAGTACTTC. Amino acids: CASRAEGPQETQYF. This chain links TRBV12-3 or TRBV12-4 with TRBJ2-5, with D possibly TRBD2 on 6 matching bases. The ends were cut back, 6 bases at V and 1 base at J, with 12 bases in the middle. The CDR3 extends over 14 amino acids.

On this clonotype: Relative to the germline gene, one junction end is altered; a read error may explain this. This chain links TRBV4-3 with TRBJ2-1; D could derive from TRBD1 or TRBD2 (5 bases each). CDR1 and CDR2 (germline): LGHNA, YSLEER. The CDR3 has 16 amino acids. The CDR3 region is CASNQDSPAGASEQFF. CDR3 bases: TGCGCCAGCAACCAAGATTCCCCAGCCGGGGCCAGCGAGCAGTTCTTC.